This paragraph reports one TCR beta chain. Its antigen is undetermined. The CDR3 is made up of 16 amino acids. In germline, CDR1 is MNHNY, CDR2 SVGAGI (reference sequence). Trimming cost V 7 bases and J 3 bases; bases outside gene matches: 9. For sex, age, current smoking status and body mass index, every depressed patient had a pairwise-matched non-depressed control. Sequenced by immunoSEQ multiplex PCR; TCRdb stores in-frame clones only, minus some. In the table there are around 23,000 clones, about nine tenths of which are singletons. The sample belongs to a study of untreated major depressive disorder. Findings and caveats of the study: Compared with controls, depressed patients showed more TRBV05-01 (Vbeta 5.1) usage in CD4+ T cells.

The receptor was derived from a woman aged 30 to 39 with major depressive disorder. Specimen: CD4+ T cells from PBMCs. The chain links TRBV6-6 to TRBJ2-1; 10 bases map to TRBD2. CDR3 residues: CASNFGSGGLYNEQFF. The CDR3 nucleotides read TGTGCCAGCAATTTTGGTAGCGGGGGGCTCTACAATGAGCAGTTCTTC.